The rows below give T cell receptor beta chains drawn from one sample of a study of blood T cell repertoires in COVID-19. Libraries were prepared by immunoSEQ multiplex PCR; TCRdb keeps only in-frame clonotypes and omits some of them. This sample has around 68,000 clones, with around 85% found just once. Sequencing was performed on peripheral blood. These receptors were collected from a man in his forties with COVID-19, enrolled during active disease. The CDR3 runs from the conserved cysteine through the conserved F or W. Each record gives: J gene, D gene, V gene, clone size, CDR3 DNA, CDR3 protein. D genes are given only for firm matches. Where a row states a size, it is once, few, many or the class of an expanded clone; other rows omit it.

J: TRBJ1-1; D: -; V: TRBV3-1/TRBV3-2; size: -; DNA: TGTGCCAGCAGCCGTGCTGGCAGAAACACTGAAGCTTTCTTT; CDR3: CASSRAGRNTEAFF
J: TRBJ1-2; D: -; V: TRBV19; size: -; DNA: TGTGCCACCTCCATCGGCGGGAACTATGGCTACACCTTC; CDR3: CATSIGGNYGYTF
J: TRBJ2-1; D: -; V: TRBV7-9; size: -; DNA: TGTGCCAGCAGCTTATCGGGGGTCAATGAGCAGTTCTTC; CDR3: CASSLSGVNEQFF
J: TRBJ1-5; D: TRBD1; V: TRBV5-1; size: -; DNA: TGCGCCAGCAGCTCTCGCGGGACAGGGACCAATCAGCCCCAGCATTTT; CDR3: CASSSRGTGTNQPQHF
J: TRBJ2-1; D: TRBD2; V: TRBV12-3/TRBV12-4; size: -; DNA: TGTGCCAGCAGTTCCCTCCTGGGGACTAGGCAGTTCTTC; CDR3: CASSSLLGTRQFF
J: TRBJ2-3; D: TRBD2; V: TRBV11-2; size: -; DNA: TGTGCCAGCAGCGCTCCCTGGCGGGGGTTCACAGATACGCAGTATTTT; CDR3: CASSAPWRGFTDTQYF
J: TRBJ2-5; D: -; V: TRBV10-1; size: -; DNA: TGCGCCAGCAGTGAGTCCCCTAGCGCCAACCAAGAGACCCAGTACTTC; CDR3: CASSESPSANQETQYF
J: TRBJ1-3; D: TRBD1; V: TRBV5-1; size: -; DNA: TGCGCCAGCAGCCTCCGGGACAGCCGCCTCTCTGGAAACACCATATATTTT; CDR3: CASSLRDSRLSGNTIYF
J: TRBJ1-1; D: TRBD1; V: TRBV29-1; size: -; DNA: TGCAGCGTTGTGAAAGGGGGCCACACTGAAGCTTTCTTT; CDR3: CSVVKGGHTEAFF
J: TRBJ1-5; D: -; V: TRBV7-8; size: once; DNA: TGTGCCAGCAGCTTAGCGGGCAAGATCAATCAGCCCCAGCATTTT; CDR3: CASSLAGKINQPQHF
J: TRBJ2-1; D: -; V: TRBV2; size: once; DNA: TGTGCCAGCAGGAAAAGCAACAATGAGCAGTTCTTC; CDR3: CASRKSNNEQFF
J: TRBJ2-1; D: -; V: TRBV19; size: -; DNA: TGTGCCAGTAGTATGTTTGGGACACCAGGAGAATCTGAGCAGTTCTTC; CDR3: CASSMFGTPGESEQFF
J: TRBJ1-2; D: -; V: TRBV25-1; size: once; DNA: TGTGCCAGCAGTAAACAGGGAATAGAGGATGGCTACACCTTC; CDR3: CASSKQGIEDGYTF
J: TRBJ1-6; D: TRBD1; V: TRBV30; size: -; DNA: TGTGCCTGTAAGAGGGGGACAGATTATAATTCACCCCTCCACTTT; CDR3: CACKRGTDYNSPLHF
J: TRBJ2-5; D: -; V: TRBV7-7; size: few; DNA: TGTGCCAGCAGCCCCATCCAAGAGACCCAGTACTTC; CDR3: CASSPIQETQYF
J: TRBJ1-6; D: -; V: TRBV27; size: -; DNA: TGTGCCAGCAGTTTATTTCGCGGAATGGGTTCACCCCTCCACTTT; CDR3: CASSLFRGMGSPLHF
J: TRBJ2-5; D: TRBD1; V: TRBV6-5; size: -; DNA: TGTGCCAGCAGATCAACAGGGGGAGAGACCCAGTACTTC; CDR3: CASRSTGGETQYF
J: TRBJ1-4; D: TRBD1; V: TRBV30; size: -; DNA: TGTGCCTGGAGTGATGGACAGGGGGCCGAAAAACTGTTTTTT; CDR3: CAWSDGQGAEKLFF
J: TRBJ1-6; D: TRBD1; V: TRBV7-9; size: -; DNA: TGTGCCAGCAGCTTTGGGACAGGTGGTGTCTCACCCCTCCACTTT; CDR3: CASSFGTGGVSPLHF
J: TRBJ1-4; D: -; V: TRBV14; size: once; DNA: TGTGCCAGCAGCCAAGGTCCCCCGGGACACTTTAATGAAAAACTGTTTTTT; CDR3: CASSQGPPGHFNEKLFF
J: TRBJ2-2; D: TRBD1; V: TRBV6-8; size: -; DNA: TGTGCCATACCACGACAGGGGGCGTTCGGGGAGCTGTTTTTT; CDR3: CAIPRQGAFGELFF
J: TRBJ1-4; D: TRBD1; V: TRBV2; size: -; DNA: TGTGCCAGCAGGACAGGGTTTGATGAAAAACTGTTTTTT; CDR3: CASRTGFDEKLFF
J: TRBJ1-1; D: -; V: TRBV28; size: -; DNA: TGTGCCAGCATCCCTCCCGGGGGGACTGAAGCTTTCTTT; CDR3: CASIPPGGTEAFF
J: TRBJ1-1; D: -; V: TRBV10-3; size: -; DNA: TGTGCCATCAGCGTACAGGGAGTGAACACTGAAGCTTTCTTT; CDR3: CAISVQGVNTEAFF
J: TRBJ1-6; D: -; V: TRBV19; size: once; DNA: TGTGCCAGTAGTATACCGCGGGGACCGAATTCACCCCTCCACTTT; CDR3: CASSIPRGPNSPLHF
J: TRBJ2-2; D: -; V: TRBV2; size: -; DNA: TGTGCCAGCTTTTCGGGGATCACGAACACCGGGGAGCTGTTTTTT; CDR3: CASFSGITNTGELFF
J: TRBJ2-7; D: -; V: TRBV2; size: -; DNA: TGTGCCAGCAGCAAAAACGAGCAGTACTTC; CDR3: CASSKNEQYF
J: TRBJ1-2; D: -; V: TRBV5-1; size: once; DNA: TGCGCCAGCAAAGTCCCTGGGCGTTATGGCTACACCTTC; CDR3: CASKVPGRYGYTF
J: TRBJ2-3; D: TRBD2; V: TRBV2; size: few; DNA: TGTGCCAGCAGTGGGCGAGCGGGGGGATCAGATACGCAGTATTTT; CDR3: CASSGRAGGSDTQYF
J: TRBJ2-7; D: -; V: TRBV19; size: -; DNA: TGTGCCAGTAGTATTAATTACAGAGCGGGCTACGAGCAGTACTTC; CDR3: CASSINYRAGYEQYF
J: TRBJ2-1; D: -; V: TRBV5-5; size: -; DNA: TGTGCCAGCAGCCCGGCGCCCGGGACCTACAATGAGCAGTTCTTC; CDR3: CASSPAPGTYNEQFF
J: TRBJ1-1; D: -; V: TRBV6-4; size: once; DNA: TGTGCCAGCAGTGCGGGGGAAGGCACTGAAGCTTTCTTT; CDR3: CASSAGEGTEAFF
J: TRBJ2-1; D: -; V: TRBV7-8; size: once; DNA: TGTGCCAGCAGCACGAGCCTGGTAACGGACAATGAGCAGTTCTTC; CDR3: CASSTSLVTDNEQFF
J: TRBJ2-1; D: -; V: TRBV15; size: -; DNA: TGTGCCACCAGCAGGGGCTTACAGGGGACGGGGGTGCAGTTCTTC; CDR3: CATSRGLQGTGVQFF
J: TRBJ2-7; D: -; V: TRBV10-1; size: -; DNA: TGCGCCAGCAGCCAGGGGATCAACGAGCAGTACTTC; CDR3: CASSQGINEQYF
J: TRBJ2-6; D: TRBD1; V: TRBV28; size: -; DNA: TGTGCCAGCAGTTACAGGGGGCCTCAAGTCTCTGGGGCCAACGTCCTGACTTTC; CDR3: CASSYRGPQVSGANVLTF
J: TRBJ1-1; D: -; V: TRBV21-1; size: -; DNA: TGTGCCAGCAGCAACCTCGACGGGGGATGCGCGTACACTGAAGCTTTCTTT; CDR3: CASSNLDGGCAYTEAFF
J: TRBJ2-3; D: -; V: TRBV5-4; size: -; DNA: TGTGCCAGCAAGTCTAGCGTAAGCACAGATACGCAGTATTTT; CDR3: CASKSSVSTDTQYF
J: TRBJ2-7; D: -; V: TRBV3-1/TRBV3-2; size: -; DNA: TGTGCCAGCAGCCAAAACTACCGAAGAGAGCAGTACTTC; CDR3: CASSQNYRREQYF
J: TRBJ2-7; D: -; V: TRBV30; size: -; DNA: TGTGCCTGGAGGGATCGGGGGACCTACGAGCAGTACTTC; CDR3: CAWRDRGTYEQYF
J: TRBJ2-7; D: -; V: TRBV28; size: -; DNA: TGTGCCAGCAGTGGGGCGGCGCGGACAGCCCGCTACGAGCAGTACTTC; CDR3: CASSGAARTARYEQYF
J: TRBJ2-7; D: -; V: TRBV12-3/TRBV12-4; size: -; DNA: TGTGCCAGCAGTTTCAATTCAGGCTACGAGCAGTACTTC; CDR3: CASSFNSGYEQYF